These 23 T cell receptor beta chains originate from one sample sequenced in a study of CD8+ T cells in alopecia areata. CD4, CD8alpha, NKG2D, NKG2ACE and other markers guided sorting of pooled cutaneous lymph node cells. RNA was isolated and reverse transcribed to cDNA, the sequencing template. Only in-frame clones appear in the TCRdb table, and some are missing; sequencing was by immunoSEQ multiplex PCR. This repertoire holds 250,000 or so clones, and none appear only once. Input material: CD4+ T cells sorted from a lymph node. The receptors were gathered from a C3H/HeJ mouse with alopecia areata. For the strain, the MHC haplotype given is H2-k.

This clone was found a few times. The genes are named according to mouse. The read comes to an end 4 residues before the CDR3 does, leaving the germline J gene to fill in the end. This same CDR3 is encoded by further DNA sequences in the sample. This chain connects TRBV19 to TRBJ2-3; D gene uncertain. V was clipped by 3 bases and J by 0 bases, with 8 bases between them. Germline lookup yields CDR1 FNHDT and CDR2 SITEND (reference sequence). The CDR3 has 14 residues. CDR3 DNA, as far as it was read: TGTGCCAGCAGTACCCAAACTAGTGCAGAA. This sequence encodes CASSTQTSAE. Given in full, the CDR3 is CASSTQTSAETLYF.

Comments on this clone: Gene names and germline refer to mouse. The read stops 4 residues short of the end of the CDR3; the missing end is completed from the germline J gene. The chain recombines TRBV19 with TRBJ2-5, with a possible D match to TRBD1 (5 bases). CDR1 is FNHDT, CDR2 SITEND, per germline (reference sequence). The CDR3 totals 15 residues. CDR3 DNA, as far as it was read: TGTGCCAGCAGTATACCTCGGCAGGGAAGGGAC. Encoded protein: CASSIPRQGRD. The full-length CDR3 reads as CASSIPRQGRDTQYF.

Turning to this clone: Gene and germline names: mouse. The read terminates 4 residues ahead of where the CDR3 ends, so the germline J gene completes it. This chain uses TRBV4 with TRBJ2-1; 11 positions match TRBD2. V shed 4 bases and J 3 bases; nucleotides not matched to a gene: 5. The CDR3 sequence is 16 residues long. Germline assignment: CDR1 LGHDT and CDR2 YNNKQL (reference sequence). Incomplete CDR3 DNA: TGTGCCAGCAGCTTACTGGGGGGGCGTCTCTATGCT. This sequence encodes CASSLLGGRLYA. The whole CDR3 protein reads CASSLLGGRLYAEQFF.

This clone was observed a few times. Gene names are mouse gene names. The DNA read from the CDR3 is TGTGCCAGCAGCCAATCTGGGGAAAACTATGCT. The encoded protein is CASSQSGENYA. The whole CDR3 is CASSQSGENYAEQFF. The rearrangement links TRBV5 to TRBJ2-1; weak D call: TRBD2 (6 bases). The read gets to within 4 residues of the CDR3 end, and the germline J gene fills in the rest. V was shortened by 2 bases and J by 1 base, with 9 bases between the two germline ends. Germline V gene lookup returns CDR1 LGHNA and CDR2 YNLKQL (reference sequence). The CDR3 sequence is 15 residues long.

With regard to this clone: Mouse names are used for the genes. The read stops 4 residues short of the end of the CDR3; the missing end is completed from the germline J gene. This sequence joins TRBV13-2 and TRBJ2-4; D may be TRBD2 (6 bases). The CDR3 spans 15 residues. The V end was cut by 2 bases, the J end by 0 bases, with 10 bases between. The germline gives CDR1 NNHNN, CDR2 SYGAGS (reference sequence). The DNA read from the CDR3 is TGTGCCAGCGGTGAGATTGGGGGTAGTCAAAAC. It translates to CASGEIGGSQN. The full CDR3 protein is CASGEIGGSQNTLYF.

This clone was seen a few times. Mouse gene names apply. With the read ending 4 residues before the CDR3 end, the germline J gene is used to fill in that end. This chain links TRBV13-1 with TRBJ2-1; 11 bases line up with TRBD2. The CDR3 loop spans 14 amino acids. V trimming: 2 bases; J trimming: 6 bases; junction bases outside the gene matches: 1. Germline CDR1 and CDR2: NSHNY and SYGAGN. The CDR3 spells CASSEGLGVAEQFF. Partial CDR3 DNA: TGTGCCAGCAGTGAGGGACTGGGGGTTGCT.

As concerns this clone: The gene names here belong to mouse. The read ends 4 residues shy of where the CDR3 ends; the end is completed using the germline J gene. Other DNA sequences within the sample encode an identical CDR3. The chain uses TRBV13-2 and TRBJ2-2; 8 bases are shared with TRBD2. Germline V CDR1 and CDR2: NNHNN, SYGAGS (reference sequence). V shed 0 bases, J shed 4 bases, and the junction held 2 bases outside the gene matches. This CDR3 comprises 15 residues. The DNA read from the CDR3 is TGTGCCAGCGGTGATGCTGGACTGGGCACCGGG. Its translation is CASGDAGLGTG. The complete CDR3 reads CASGDAGLGTGQLYF.

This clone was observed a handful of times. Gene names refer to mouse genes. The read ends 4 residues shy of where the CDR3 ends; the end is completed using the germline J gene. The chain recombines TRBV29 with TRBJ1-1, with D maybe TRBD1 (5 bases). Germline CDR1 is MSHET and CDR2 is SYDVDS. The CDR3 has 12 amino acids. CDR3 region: CASSLSGGEVFF. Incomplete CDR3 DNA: TGTGCTAGCAGTTTATCGGGGGGA. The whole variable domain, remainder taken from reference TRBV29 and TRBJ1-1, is DMKVTQMPRYLIKRMGENVLLECGQDMSHETMYWYRQDPGLGLQLIYISYDVDSNSEGDIPKGYRVSRKKREHFSLILDSAKTNQTSVYFCASSLSGGEVFFGKGTRLTVV.

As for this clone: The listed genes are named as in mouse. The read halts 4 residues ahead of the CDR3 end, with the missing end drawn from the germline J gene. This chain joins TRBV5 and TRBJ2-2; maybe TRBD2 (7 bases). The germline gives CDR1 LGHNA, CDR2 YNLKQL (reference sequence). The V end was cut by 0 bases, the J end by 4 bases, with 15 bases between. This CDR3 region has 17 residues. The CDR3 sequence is CASSQDWGARPTGQLYF. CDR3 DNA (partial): TGTGCCAGCAGCCAAGATTGGGGGGCGCGTCCCACCGGG.

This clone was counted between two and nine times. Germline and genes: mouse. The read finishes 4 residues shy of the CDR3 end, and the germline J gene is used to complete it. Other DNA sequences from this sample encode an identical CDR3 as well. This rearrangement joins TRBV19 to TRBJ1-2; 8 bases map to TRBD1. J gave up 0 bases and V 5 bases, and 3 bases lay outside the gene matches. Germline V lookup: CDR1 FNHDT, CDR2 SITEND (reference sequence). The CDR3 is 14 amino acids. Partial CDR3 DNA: TGTGCCAGCAGCTTACAGGGGGCAAACTCC. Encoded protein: CASSLQGANS. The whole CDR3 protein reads CASSLQGANSDYTF.

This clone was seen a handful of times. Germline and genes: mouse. CDR3 residues: CASKSGGAEQFF. Incomplete CDR3 DNA: TGTGCCAGCAAGTCGGGGGGAGCT. This chain joins TRBV13-1 and TRBJ2-1, with a possible D match to TRBD2 (6 bases). The CDR3 goes on 4 residues after the read ends, and that part is filled in from the germline J gene. The CDR3 sequence is 12 residues long. Germline values: CDR1 NSHNY, CDR2 SYGAGN.

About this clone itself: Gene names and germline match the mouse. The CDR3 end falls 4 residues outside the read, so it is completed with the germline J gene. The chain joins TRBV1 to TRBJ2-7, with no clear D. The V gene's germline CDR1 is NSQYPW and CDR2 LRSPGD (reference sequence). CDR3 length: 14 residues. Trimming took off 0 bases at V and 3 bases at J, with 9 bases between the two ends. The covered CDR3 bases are TGCACCTGCAGTGCAGATCAGGCAGGCTAT. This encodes CTCSADQAGY. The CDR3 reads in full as CTCSADQAGYEQYF.

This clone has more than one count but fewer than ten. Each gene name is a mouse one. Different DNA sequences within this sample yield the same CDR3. The covered CDR3 bases are TGTGCCAGCAGCCACCCGGGACTGGGTCAAGAC. It is translated as CASSHPGLGQD. The whole CDR3 is CASSHPGLGQDTQYF. The rearrangement joins TRBV5 to TRBJ2-5; 9 bases match TRBD2. The CDR3 is cut off 4 residues early in the read; its end comes from the germline J gene. V lost 3 bases to trimming and J lost 3 bases; unmatched junction nucleotides: 4. Germline V lookup: CDR1 LGHNA, CDR2 YNLKQL (reference sequence). CDR3 length equals 15 residues.

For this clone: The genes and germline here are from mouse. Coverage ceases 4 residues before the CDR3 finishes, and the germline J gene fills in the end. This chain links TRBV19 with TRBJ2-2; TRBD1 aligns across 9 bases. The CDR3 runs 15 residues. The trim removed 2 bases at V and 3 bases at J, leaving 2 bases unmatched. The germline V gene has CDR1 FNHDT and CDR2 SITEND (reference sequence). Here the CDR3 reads CASSIRTGDTGQLYF. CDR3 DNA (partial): TGTGCCAGCAGTATTAGGACAGGGGACACCGGG.

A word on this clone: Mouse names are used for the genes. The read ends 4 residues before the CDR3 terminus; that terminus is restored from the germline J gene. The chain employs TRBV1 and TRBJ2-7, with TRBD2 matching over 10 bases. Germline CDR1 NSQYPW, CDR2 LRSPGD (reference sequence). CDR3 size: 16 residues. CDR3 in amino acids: CTCSADTGGGAHEQYF. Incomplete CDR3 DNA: TGCACCTGCAGTGCAGATACTGGGGGGGGCGCCCAT.

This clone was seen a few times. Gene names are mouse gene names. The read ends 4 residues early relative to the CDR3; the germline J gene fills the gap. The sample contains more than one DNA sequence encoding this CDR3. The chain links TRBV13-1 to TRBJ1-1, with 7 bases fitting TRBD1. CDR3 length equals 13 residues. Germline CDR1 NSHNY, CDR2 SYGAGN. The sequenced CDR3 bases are TGTGCCAGCAGTGATGCAGGGACAGCA. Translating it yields CASSDAGTA. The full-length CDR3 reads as CASSDAGTAEVFF.

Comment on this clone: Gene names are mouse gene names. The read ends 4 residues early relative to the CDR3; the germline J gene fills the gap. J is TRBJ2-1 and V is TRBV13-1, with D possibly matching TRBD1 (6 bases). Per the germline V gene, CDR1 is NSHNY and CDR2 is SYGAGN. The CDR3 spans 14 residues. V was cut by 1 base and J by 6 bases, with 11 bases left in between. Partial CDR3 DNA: TGTGCCAGCAGTGATCCCAGGGGCGGTGCT. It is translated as CASSDPRGGA. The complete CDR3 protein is CASSDPRGGAEQFF.

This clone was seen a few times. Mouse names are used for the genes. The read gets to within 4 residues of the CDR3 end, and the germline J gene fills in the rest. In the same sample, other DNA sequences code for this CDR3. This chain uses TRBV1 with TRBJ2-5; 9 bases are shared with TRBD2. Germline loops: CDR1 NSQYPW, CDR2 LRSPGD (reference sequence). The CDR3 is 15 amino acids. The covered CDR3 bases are TGCACCTGCAGTGCAGACTGGGGGGGAGTGGAC. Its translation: CTCSADWGGVD. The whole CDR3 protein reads CTCSADWGGVDTQYF.

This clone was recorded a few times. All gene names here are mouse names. CDR3 DNA, as far as it was read: TGTGCTAGCAGTAGATCCCGGACAAATCAAAAC. This gives the protein CASSRSRTNQN. The full CDR3 sequence reads CASSRSRTNQNTLYF. The chain uses TRBV17 and TRBJ2-4, with a weak D call TRBD1 (5 bases). The sequenced fragment ends 4 residues before the CDR3 boundary, so the rest is inferred from the germline J gene. V was pared by 2 bases and J by 2 bases, with 11 bases between. The length of the CDR3 is 15 residues. The germline V gene encodes CDR1 MNHDT and CDR2 YYDKIL.

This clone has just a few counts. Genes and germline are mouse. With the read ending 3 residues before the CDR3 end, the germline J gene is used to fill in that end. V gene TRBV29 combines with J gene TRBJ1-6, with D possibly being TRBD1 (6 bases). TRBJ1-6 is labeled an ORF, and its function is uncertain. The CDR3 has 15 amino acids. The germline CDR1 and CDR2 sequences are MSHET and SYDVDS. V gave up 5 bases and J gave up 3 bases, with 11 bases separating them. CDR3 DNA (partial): TGTGCTAGCAGTCCACAGGGAGTCTATAATTCGCCC. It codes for CASSPQGVYNSP. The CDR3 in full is CASSPQGVYNSPLYF.

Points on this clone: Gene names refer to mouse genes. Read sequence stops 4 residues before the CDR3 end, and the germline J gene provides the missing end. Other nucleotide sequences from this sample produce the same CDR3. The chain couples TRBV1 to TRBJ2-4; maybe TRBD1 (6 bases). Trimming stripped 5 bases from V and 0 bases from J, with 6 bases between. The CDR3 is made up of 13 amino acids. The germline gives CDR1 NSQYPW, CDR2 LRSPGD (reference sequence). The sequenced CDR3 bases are TGCACCTGCAGTACAGGGAGTCAAAAC. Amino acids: CTCSTGSQN. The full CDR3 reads CTCSTGSQNTLYF.

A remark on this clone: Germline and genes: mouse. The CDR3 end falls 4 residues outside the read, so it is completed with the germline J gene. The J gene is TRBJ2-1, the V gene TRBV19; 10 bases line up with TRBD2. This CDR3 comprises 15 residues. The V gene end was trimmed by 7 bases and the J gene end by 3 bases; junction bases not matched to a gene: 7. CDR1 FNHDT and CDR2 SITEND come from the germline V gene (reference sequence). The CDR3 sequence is CASSSTGGRYAEQFF. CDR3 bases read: TGTGCCAGCTCCTCGACTGGGGGGCGCTATGCT. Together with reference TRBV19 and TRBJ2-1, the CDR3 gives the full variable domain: GGIITQTPKFLIGQEGQKLTLKCQQNFNHDTMYWYRQDSGKGLRLIYYSITENDLQKGDLSEGYDASREKKSSFSLTVTSAQKNEMAVFLCASSSTGGRYAEQFFGPGTRLTVL.

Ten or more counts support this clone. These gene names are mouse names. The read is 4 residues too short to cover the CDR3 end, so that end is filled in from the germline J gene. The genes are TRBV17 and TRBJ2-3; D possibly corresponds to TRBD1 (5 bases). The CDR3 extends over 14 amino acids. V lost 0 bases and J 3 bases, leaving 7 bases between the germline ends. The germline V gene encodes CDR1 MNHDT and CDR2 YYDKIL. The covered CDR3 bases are TGTGCTAGCAGTAGAGATCCAGGGGCAGAA. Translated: CASSRDPGAE. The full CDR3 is CASSRDPGAETLYF.